Following are 3 T cell receptor beta chains from one sample sequenced in a study of T cell repertoires in cytomegalovirus infection. TCRdb redid the calling of the reads with MiXCR, one entry per CDR3 protein. This sample has nearly 650,000 distinct CDR3 sequences, with 20% to 30% found just once. Sequencing was done on a sample of CD8+ T cells from PBMCs. Receptor source: a human donor in good health (CMV status not recorded). Some clones in this sample may be carry-over from other donors' samples.

A note on this clonotype: This could be a read error, since a much larger clone is one nucleotide away. The rearrangement uses TRBV7-4 and TRBJ2-5; 8 nucleotides line up with TRBD1. Germline assignment: CDR1 SGHVT and CDR2 SQSDAQ. CDR3 length: 16 amino acids. CDR3 bases: TGTACCAGCAGCCCTGGTTTGCAGGGGGCCCGAGAGACCCAGTACTTC. This codes for CTSSPGLQGARETQYF.

In its sample, this clonotype was seen a few times. The chain uses TRBV9 and TRBJ1-2; D gene unclear. The germline V and J ends were trimmed by 7 bases and 2 bases, with 12 bases remaining between them. CDR3 size: 13 residues. Germline CDR1 is SGDLS and CDR2 is YYNGEE. CDR3 nucleotides: TGTGCCAGCGGATGGACCCTAAACTATGGCTACACCTTC. This encodes CASGWTLNYGYTF.

This clonotype occurred many times. The V gene is TRBV28, the J gene TRBJ1-1, with D maybe TRBD1 (6 bases). CDR1 and CDR2 from the germline V gene are MDHEN and SYDVKM. V dropped 3 bases and J dropped 4 bases, with 15 bases sitting between them. The CDR3 is 15 amino acids. CDR3 protein: CASSFDRNYPTEAFF. CDR3 DNA: TGTGCCAGCAGTTTTGACAGGAATTATCCCACTGAAGCTTTCTTT.